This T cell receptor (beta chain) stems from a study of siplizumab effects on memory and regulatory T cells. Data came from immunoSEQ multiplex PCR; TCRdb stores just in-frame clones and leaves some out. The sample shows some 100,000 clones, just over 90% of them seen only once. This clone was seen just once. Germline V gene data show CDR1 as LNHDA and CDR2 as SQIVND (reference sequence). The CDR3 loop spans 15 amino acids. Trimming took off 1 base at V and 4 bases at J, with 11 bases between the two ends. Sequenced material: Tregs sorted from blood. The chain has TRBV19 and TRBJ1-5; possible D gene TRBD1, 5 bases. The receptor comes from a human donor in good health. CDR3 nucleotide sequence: TGTGCCAGTAGTATAGGCGGGGACGGAAATCAGCCCCAGCATTTT. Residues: CASSIGGDGNQPQHF.